This T cell receptor beta chain came from a study of early T cells in non-severe SARS-CoV-2 infection. Looking at the study overall: Unpaired chains resulted from sequencing bulk RNA of unsorted whole blood.

Each cDNA molecule carried a unique molecular identifier. TCRdb redid the calling of the 5' RACE reads with MiXCR, one entry per CDR3 protein. The profile shows fewer than 50,000 distinct CDR3 sequences, 6% to 8.5% of them singletons. The CDR3 runs 13 residues. The V end was cut by 6 bases, the J end by 12 bases, with 18 bases between. Germline CDR1 reads MDHEN; CDR2 reads SYDVKM. This clonotype has a handful of counts. The sequence was collected from an adult who was a healthcare worker with PCR-confirmed SARS-CoV-2 infection or an uninfected control (not recorded which). Sequencing used whole blood. V and J are TRBV28 and TRBJ2-1, with D unclear. CDR3 region: CASRPPTVLAQFF. CDR3 nucleotides: TGTGCCAGCAGACCTCCCACGGTTCTCGCGCAGTTCTTC.